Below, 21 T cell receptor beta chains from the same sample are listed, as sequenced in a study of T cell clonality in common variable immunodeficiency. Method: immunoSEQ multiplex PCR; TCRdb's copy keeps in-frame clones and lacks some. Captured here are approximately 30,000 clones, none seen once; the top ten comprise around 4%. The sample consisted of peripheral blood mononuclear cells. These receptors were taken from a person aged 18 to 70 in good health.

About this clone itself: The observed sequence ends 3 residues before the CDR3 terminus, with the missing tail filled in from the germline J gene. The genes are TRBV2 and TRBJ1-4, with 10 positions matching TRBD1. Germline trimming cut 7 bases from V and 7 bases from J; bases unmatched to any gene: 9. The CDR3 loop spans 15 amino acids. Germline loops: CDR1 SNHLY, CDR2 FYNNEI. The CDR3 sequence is CASNAPGQGREKLFF. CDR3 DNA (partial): TGTGCCAGCAACGCCCCGGGACAGGGGCGTGAAAAA.

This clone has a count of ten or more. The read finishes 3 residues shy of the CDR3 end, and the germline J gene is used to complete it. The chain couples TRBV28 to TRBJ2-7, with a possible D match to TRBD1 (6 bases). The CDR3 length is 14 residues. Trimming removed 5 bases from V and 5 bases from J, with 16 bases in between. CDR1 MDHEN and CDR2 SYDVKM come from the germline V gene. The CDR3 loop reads CASSLGQNPHEQYF. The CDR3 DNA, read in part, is TGTGCCAGCAGTCTAGGACAGAATCCACACGAG.

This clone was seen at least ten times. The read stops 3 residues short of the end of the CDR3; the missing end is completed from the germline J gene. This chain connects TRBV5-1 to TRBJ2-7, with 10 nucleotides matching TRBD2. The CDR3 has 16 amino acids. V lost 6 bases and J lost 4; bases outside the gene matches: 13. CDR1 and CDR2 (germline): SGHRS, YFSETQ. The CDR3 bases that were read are TGCGCCAGCATCACGCTAGCGGGGGTGCTTGGGTACGAG. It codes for CASITLAGVLGYE. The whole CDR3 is CASITLAGVLGYEQYF. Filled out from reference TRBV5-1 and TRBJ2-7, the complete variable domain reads KAGVTQTPRYLIKTRGQQVTLSCSPISGHRSVSWYQQTPGQGLQFLFEYFSETQRNKGNFPGRFSGRQFSNSRSEMNVSTLELGDSALYLCASITLAGVLGYEQYFGPGTRLTVT.

CDR3 DNA (partial): TGTGCCAGCAGCTTAGTGGCAGAGACC. Translation gives CASSLVAET. The full CDR3 protein is CASSLVAETQYF. The rearrangement links TRBV11-2 to TRBJ2-5; D remains unclear. The CDR3 end lies 3 residues beyond the end of the read and is filled in from the germline J gene. Germline loops: CDR1 SGHAT, CDR2 FQNNGV. The CDR3 spans 12 residues. The V and J ends lost 1 base and 4 bases respectively, with 4 bases between them.

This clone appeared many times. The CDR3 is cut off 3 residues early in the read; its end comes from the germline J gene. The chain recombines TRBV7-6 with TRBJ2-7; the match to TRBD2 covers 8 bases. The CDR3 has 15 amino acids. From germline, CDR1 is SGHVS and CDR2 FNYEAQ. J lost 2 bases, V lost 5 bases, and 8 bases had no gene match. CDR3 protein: CASSPAGGFTYEQYF. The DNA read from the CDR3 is TGTGCCAGCAGCCCGGCGGGGGGCTTCACCTACGAG.

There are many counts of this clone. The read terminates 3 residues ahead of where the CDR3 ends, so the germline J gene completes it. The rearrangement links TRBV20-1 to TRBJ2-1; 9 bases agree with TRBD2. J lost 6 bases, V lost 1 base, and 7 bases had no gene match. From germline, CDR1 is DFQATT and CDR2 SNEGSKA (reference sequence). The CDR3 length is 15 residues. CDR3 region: CSARASASGANEQFF. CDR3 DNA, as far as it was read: TGCAGTGCTAGAGCGTCGGCTAGCGGGGCCAATGAG.

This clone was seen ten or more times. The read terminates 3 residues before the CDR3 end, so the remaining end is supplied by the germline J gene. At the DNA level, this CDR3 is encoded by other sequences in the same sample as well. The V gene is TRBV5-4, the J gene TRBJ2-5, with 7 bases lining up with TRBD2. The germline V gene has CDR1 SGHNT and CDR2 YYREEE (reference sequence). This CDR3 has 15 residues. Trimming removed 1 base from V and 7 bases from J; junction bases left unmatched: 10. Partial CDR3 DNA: TGTGCCAGCAGCTTGCCGGGGGGTCGGCAGGGGACC. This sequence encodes CASSLPGGRQGT. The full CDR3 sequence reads CASSLPGGRQGTQYF.

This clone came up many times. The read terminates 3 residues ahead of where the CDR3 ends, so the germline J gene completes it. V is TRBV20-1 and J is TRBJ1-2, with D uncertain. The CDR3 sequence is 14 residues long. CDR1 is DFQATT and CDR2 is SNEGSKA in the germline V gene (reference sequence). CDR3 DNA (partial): TGCGGATGGGCCAGTGGGTCCCATACCTATGGC. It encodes CGWASGSHTYG. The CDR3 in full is CGWASGSHTYGYTF.

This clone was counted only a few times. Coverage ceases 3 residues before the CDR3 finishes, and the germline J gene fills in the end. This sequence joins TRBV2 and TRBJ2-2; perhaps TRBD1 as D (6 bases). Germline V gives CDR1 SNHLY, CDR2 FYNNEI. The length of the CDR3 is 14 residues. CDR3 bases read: TGTGCCAGCAGTTTACAGGGTTGGAACTCACCG. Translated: CASSLQGWNSP. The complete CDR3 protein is CASSLQGWNSPLFF.

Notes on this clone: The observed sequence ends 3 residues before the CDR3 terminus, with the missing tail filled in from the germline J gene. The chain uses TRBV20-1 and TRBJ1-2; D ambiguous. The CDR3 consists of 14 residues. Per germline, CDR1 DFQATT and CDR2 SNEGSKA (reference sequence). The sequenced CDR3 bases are TGCAGTGCTGGCGGACTGGTTCTGCACTACGAC. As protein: CSAGGLVLHYD. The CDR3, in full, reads CSAGGLVLHYDYTF.

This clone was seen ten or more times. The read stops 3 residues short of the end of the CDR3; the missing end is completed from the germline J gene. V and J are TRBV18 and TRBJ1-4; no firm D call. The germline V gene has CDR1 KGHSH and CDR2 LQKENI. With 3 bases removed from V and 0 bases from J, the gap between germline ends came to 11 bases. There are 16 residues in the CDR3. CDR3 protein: CASSPSAAPTNEKLFF. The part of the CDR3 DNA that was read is TGTGCCAGCTCACCCAGTGCCGCCCCAACTAATGAAAAA. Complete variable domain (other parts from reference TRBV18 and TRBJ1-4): NAGVMQNPRHLVRRRGQEARLRCSPMKGHSHVYWYRQLPEEGLKFMVYLQKENIIDESGMPKERFSAEFPKEGPSILRIQQVVRGDSAAYFCASSPSAAPTNEKLFFGSGTQLSVL.

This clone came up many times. The DNA read from the CDR3 is TGCAGTGCCACCAAGGGGACCGCGGGACAGGCCGAA. As protein: CSATKGTAGQAE. The complete CDR3 protein is CSATKGTAGQAEAFF. The chain couples TRBV20-1 to TRBJ1-1; 8 bases agree with TRBD1. The read is 3 residues too short to cover the CDR3 end, so that end is filled in from the germline J gene. Germline V lookup: CDR1 DFQATT, CDR2 SNEGSKA (reference sequence). This CDR3 spans 15 amino acids.

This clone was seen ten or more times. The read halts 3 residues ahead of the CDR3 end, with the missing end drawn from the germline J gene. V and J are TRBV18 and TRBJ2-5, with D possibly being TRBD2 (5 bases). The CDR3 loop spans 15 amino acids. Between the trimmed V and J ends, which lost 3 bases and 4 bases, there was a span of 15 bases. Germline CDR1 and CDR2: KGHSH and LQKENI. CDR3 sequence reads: CASSPGEFIRETQYF. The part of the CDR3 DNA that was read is TGTGCCAGCTCACCCGGGGAGTTTATAAGAGAGACC.

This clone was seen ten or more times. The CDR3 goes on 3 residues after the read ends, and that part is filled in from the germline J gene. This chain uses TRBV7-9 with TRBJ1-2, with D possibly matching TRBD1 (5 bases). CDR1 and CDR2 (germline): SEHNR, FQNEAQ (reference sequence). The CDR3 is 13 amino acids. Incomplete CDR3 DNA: TGTGCCAGCAGCTCCACGGGGGGTCGGGGC. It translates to CASSSTGGRG. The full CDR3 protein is CASSSTGGRGYTF.

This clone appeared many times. CDR3 loop: CASSFGLFSTNEKLFF. The sequenced CDR3 bases are TGCGCCAGCAGCTTCGGACTCTTTTCAACTAATGAAAAG. The chain is built from TRBV5-1 and TRBJ2-2; D possibly corresponds to TRBD2 (5 bases). The sequence runs out 3 residues before the end of the CDR3; the remainder is reconstructed from the germline J gene. This CDR3 comprises 16 residues. Germline CDR1 and CDR2: SGHRS and YFSETQ.

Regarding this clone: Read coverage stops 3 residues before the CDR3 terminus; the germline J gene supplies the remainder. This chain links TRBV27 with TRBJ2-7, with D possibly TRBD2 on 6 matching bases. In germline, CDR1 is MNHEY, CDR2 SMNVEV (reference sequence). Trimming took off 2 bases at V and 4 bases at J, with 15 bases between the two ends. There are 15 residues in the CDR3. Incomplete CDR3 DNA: TGTGCCAGCAGTTTAAGGTACACGGCGGGGTACGAG. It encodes CASSLRYTAGYE. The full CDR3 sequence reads CASSLRYTAGYEQYF.

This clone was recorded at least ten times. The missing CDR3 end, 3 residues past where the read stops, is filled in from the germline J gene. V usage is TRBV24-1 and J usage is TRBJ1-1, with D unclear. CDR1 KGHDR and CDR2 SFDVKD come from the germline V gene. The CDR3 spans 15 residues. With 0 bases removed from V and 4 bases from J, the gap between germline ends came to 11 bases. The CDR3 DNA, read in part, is TGTGCCACCAGTGATTTGAGCAATTGTGGCACTGAA. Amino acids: CATSDLSNCGTE. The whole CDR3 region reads CATSDLSNCGTEAFF.

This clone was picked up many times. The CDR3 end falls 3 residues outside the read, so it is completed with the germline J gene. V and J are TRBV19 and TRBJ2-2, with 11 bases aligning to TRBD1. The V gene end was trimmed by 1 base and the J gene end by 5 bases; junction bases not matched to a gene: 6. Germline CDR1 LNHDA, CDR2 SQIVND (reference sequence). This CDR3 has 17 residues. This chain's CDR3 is CASSIAPGQGGTGELFF. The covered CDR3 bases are TGTGCCAGTAGTATAGCCCCGGGACAGGGGGGAACCGGGGAG.

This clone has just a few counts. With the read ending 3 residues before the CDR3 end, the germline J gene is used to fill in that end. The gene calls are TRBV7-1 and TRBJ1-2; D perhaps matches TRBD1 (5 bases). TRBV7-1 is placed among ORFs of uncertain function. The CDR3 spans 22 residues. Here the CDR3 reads CASSSQPGGGWQGSTSTDTYTF. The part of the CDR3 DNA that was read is TGTGCCAGCAGCTCCCAACCGGGGGGAGGGTGGCAGGGCTCAACTAGCACAGATACC.

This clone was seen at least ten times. The CDR3: CASTRPGIVNEQFF. The CDR3 bases that were read are TGTGCCAGCACCCGGCCAGGTATCGTCAATGAG. This chain connects TRBV5-4 to TRBJ2-1; no definite D call. The read comes to an end 3 residues before the CDR3 does, leaving the germline J gene to fill in the end. V was clipped by 6 bases and J by 6 bases, with 16 bases between them. This CDR3 has 14 amino acids. The germline V gene has CDR1 SGHNT and CDR2 YYREEE (reference sequence).

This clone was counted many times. CDR3 protein: CASSTGLAGGRDKNIQYF. The covered CDR3 bases are TGTGCCAGTAGTACCGGACTAGCGGGGGGGCGTGACAAAAACATT. This rearrangement joins TRBV19 to TRBJ2-4, with TRBD2 matching over 15 bases. The read ends 3 residues shy of where the CDR3 ends; the end is completed using the germline J gene. Germline V CDR1 and CDR2: LNHDA, SQIVND (reference sequence). The CDR3 consists of 18 residues. J lost 3 bases, V lost 4 bases, and 7 bases had no gene match.